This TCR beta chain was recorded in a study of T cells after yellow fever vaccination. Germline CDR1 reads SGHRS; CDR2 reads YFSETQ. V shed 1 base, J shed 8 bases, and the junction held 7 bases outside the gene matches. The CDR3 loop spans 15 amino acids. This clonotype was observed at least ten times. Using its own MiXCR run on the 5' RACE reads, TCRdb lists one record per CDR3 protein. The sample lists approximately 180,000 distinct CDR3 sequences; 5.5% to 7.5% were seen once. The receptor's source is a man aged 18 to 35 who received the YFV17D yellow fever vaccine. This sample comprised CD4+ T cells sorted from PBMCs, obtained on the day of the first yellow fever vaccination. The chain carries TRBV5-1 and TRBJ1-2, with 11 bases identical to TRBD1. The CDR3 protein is CASSLSGQGARGYTF. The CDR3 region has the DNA TGCGCCAGCAGCTTGAGTGGACAGGGGGCGCGGGGCTACACCTTC. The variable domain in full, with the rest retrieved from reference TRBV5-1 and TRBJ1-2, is KAGVTQTPRYLIKTRGQQVTLSCSPISGHRSVSWYQQTPGQGLQFLFEYFSETQRNKGNFPGRFSGRQFSNSRSEMNVSTLELGDSALYLCASSLSGQGARGYTFGSGTRLTVV.